This T cell receptor beta chain was sequenced during a study of T cell responses to AZD1222 COVID-19 vaccine. Study-wide results and limits: Vaccine-related CD4 TCRs covered spike, predominating at 160-218 and 743-854. Scientists sampled the repertoires only once the peak T cell response had passed. Donors were mostly white British, more females; clonal diversity possibly underestimated. Breadth and depth of Spike-specific TCRs rose after two AZD1222 doses.

A word on this clone: Its antigen is unknown.

Clones were read by immunoSEQ multiplex PCR, and TCRdb kept only the in-frame ones, dropping some. Of around 210,000 clones in the sample, approximately 94% are singletons; the top ten hold about 1.5%. The germline gives CDR1 MNHEY, CDR2 SMNVEV (reference sequence). The CDR3 is made up of 15 amino acids. The V gene end was trimmed by 7 bases and the J gene end by 0 bases; junction bases not matched to a gene: 2. The chain recombines TRBV27 with TRBJ2-2; TRBD2 agrees at 10 bases. Sequences were derived from peripheral blood, sampled 28 days after the second dose of the MenACWY control vaccine. This clonotype originated in an adult who received the MenACWY meningococcal vaccine as a control. This CDR3 is CASTAGGTNTGELFF. The CDR3 bases are TGTGCCAGCACAGCGGGAGGGACGAACACCGGGGAGCTGTTTTTT.